Reported below is one T cell receptor beta chain. Its antigen is unidentified. The data originate from a study of T-cell reconstitution after alpha-beta-depleted transplantation in children. Construction of the TCRbeta library involved unique molecular identifiers. TCRdb called the PCR reads again in MiXCR, with one record for every CDR3 protein. The sample gives about 540,000 distinct CDR3 sequences, around 27% of which show up once; 36% is in the top ten. Germline V gene lookup returns CDR1 SGHNT and CDR2 YYREEE (reference sequence). The CDR3 has 16 amino acids. V was cut by 0 bases and J by 2 bases, with 15 bases left in between. Study results and caveats: Surviving recipient T cells and thymic progenitors produced the high day-60 TCRbeta diversity seen in some patients.

J is TRBJ2-7 and V is TRBV5-4, with a tentative D call TRBD2 (6 bases). The specimen comprised PBMCs, sampled before TCRalphabeta/CD19-depleted stem cell transplant. This clonotype was sampled from a boy younger than two with Wiskott-Aldrich syndrome, due to receive a stem cell transplant. CDR3 DNA: TGTGCCAGCAGCTTGGCGGGGAGGACTACACCCTACGAGCAGTACTTC. Protein: CASSLAGRTTPYEQYF. Full variable domain (outside the CDR3, taken from reference TRBV5-4 and TRBJ2-7): ETGVTQSPTHLIKTRGQQVTLRCSSQSGHNTVSWYQQALGQGPQFIFQYYREEENGRGNFPPRFSGLQFPNYSSELNVNALELDDSALYLCASSLAGRTTPYEQYFGPGTRLTVT.